These 5 T cell receptor beta chains were all obtained from the same sample, sequenced in a study of blood T cell repertoires in COVID-19. Only in-frame clones appear in the TCRdb table, and some are missing; sequencing was by immunoSEQ multiplex PCR. The sample holds 100,000 or so clones, 82% seen once. The sequenced sample was peripheral blood. Receptors were obtained from an elderly man with acute or convalescent COVID-19.

The rearrangement uses TRBV6-2 or TRBV6-3 and TRBJ1-1, with 7 positions matching TRBD1. V lost 2 bases, J lost 5 bases, and 8 bases stayed unmatched. The CDR3 runs 15 residues. Germline V lookup: CDR1 MNHEY, CDR2 SVGEGT. CDR3: CASSYALGGMTEAFF. The DNA of the CDR3 is TGTGCCAGCAGTTACGCTCTAGGGGGCATGACTGAAGCTTTCTTT.

This rearrangement joins TRBV6-1 to TRBJ2-3; 13 bases agree with TRBD2. Germline assignment: CDR1 MNHNS and CDR2 SASEGT. V lost 3 bases and J lost 0; bases outside the gene matches: 0. There are 16 residues in the CDR3. The CDR3 coding sequence is TGTGCCAGCAGTGAGACTAGCGGGGGGAGCACAGATACGCAGTATTTT. Its protein product is CASSETSGGSTDTQYF.

The chain uses TRBV27 and TRBJ2-3; TRBD1 might be the D (5 bases). The CDR3 totals 18 residues. Trimming shortened V by 2 bases and J by 6 bases, and 24 bases separated the two germline ends. The germline CDR1 and CDR2 sequences are MNHEY and SMNVEV (reference sequence). The CDR3 sequence: CASSLRPPRQTAGDTQYF. The CDR3 DNA follows: TGTGCCAGCAGTTTACGCCCCCCACGACAGACAGCAGGCGATACGCAGTATTTT.

The chain employs TRBV25-1 and TRBJ2-7; 8 bases line up with TRBD1. Germline trimming cut 10 bases from V and 4 bases from J; bases unmatched to any gene: 18. The CDR3 is made up of 16 amino acids. Germline assignment: CDR1 MGHDK and CDR2 SYGVNS. CDR3 sequence reads: CAITPGTGPSWYEQYF. The CDR3 DNA sequence: TGTGCCATCACCCCCGGGACAGGTCCTTCTTGGTACGAGCAGTACTTC.

The chain is built from TRBV4-3 and TRBJ2-7; weak D call: TRBD1 (5 bases). Looked up from germline, CDR1 is LGHNA and CDR2 is YSLEER. The CDR3 is 15 amino acids. V was trimmed by 0 bases and J by 3 bases, leaving 12 bases between them. CDR3 bases: TGCGCCAGCAGCCAAGATAGGGGTATCGGCTACGAGCAGTACTTC. It is translated as CASSQDRGIGYEQYF.